A single sample gave rise to the 14 T cell receptor beta chains below, sequenced in a study of blood T cell repertoires in COVID-19. TCRdb's copy holds only in-frame clones and misses some; the assay was immunoSEQ multiplex PCR. The sample yields tens of thousands of clones, approximately 78% seen once. The sequenced sample was peripheral blood. Receptors originate from a human donor with acute or convalescent COVID-19. The donor label of this sample is uncertain.

This clone was seen a single time. V usage is TRBV30 and J usage is TRBJ1-4, with 10 nucleotides matching TRBD1. Germline loops: CDR1 GTSNPN, CDR2 SVGIG (reference sequence). J lost 3 bases, V lost 3 bases, and 4 bases had no gene match. The CDR3 spans 15 residues. The CDR3 reads CAWRTGGTSNEKLFF. DNA of the CDR3: TGTGCCTGGAGGACAGGGGGCACGTCTAATGAAAAACTGTTTTTT.

Only a few counts were recorded for this clone. The V call is TRBV5-1, the J call TRBJ1-2, with 10 bases matching TRBD1. The CDR3 contains 15 residues. J was trimmed by 7 bases and V by 6 bases; bases with no gene match: 12. From germline, CDR1 is SGHRS and CDR2 YFSETQ. DNA of the CDR3: TGCGCCAGCACCGATTTGACAGGGGGCGAGGGTGGCTACACCTTC. This sequence encodes CASTDLTGGEGGYTF.

This sequence joins TRBV9 and TRBJ2-6; D remains ambiguous. This CDR3 is built from 24 residues. Looked up from germline, CDR1 is SGDLS and CDR2 is YYNGEE. With 0 bases removed from V and 0 bases from J, the gap between germline ends came to 31 bases. CDR3 loop: CASSVGIWVTEWQASFSGANVLTF. As DNA, the CDR3 is TGTGCCAGCAGCGTAGGAATTTGGGTCACTGAGTGGCAGGCCTCATTCTCTGGGGCCAACGTCCTGACTTTC.

This clone has more than one count but fewer than ten. The CDR3 reads CASSQGPGTSGLFYEQYF. Here the CDR3 DNA reads TGTGCCAGCAGCCAAGGTCCGGGGACTAGCGGGCTCTTCTACGAGCAGTACTTC. The genes are TRBV4-2 and TRBJ2-7; TRBD2 aligns across 12 bases. V lost 1 base to trimming and J lost 3 bases; unmatched junction nucleotides: 10. This CDR3 region has 18 residues. Germline CDR1 reads LGHNA; CDR2 reads YNFKEQ.

The genes are TRBV27 and TRBJ1-2; 7 nucleotides align to TRBD1. Germline values: CDR1 MNHEY, CDR2 SMNVEV (reference sequence). The J segment lost 2 bases and the V segment lost 7 bases, leaving 10 bases of the junction unmatched. The CDR3 totals 15 residues. CDR3 region: CASTRDRQGNYGYTF. The DNA of the CDR3 is TGTGCCAGCACAAGAGACCGACAGGGAAACTATGGCTACACCTTC.

Of note for this clone: Germline and junction disagree at one end, which may indicate a read error. This rearrangement joins TRBV7-3 to TRBJ2-5, with TRBD1 matching 7 bases. The CDR3 is 15 amino acids. Germline CDR1 and CDR2: SGHTA and FQGTGA. Here the CDR3 DNA reads TGTGCCAGCAGCCTAACGGGACAGAGCCAAGAGACCCAGTACTTC. Its translation: CASSLTGQSQETQYF.

The V call is TRBV2, the J call TRBJ2-7, with 7 bases aligning to TRBD1. V was pared by 6 bases and J by 3 bases, with 5 bases of the junction left unmatched. The CDR3 totals 13 residues. Germline V CDR1 and CDR2: SNHLY, FYNNEI. The CDR3 sequence is CASRSGQFYEQYF. CDR3 sequence (DNA): TGTGCCAGCAGGTCGGGACAGTTCTACGAGCAGTACTTC. The full variable domain, with the rest looked up from reference TRBV2 and TRBJ2-7, is EPEVTQTPSHQVTQMGQEVILRCVPISNHLYFYWYRQILGQKVEFLVSFYNNEISEKSEIFDDQFSVERPDGSNFTLKIRSTKLEDSAMYFCASRSGQFYEQYFGPGTRLTVT.

The chain employs TRBV3-1 (or the pseudogene TRBV3-2) and TRBJ2-7; 7 bases are shared with TRBD2. The CDR3 consists of 15 residues. Germline V gene lookup returns CDR1 LGHDT and CDR2 YNNKEL (reference sequence). J lost 2 bases, V lost 2 bases, and 6 bases had no gene match. The CDR3 bases are TGTGCCAGCAGCCAATCTTACGGACTAGCCTACGAGCAGTACTTC. Translating it yields CASSQSYGLAYEQYF.

V and J are TRBV11-3 and TRBJ2-5; D may be TRBD1 (5 bases). Germline CDR1 SGHNT, CDR2 YENEEA. The V and J ends lost 5 bases and 5 bases respectively, with 27 bases between them. The CDR3 is 18 residues long. CDR3 protein: CASSQGWLGHNLVETQYF. As DNA, the CDR3 is TGTGCCAGCAGCCAAGGGTGGCTGGGGCACAATTTGGTGGAGACCCAGTACTTC.

This sequence joins TRBV2 and TRBJ2-5; D is perhaps TRBD2 (5 bases). Trimming stripped 5 bases from V and 13 bases from J, with 17 bases between. Looked up from germline, CDR1 is SNHLY and CDR2 is FYNNEI. This CDR3 region has 12 residues. The CDR3 region has the DNA TGTGCCAGCAGTACCGAGGGTTTACAATCGTACTTC. Translation: CASSTEGLQSYF.

The chain carries TRBV19 and TRBJ1-1; unclear D gene. Trimming removed 7 bases at V and 0 bases at J, with 12 bases between. Germline values: CDR1 LNHDA, CDR2 SQIVND (reference sequence). The CDR3 spans 14 residues. CDR3 DNA sequence: TGTGCCAGTACCCCGGGGAGCGTGAACACTGAAGCTTTCTTT. Its protein is CASTPGSVNTEAFF.

This rearrangement joins TRBV6-2 or TRBV6-3 to TRBJ2-4; 11 nucleotides agree with TRBD1. V shed 5 bases and J 7 bases; nucleotides not matched to a gene: 1. Per the germline V gene, CDR1 is MNHEY and CDR2 is SVGEGT. This CDR3 comprises 13 residues. The chain's CDR3 is CASSRDRGNIQYF. Here the CDR3 DNA reads TGTGCCAGCAGTCGGGACAGGGGGAACATTCAGTACTTC.

This clone showed up just once. The rearrangement joins TRBV5-4 to TRBJ1-1; 9 bases align to TRBD1. This CDR3 comprises 13 residues. Germline V CDR1 and CDR2: SGHNT, YYREEE (reference sequence). V lost 4 bases and J lost 7; bases outside the gene matches: 5. As DNA, the CDR3 is TGTGCCAGCAGCAGGGACAGGGAGGGTGAAGCTTTCTTT. This gives the protein CASSRDREGEAFF.

This clone appeared a few times. This same CDR3 is encoded by further DNA sequences in the sample. The chain recombines TRBV7-9 with TRBJ1-2, with a possible D match to TRBD1 (5 bases). V shed 0 bases and J shed 7 bases, with 9 bases lying between them. This CDR3 has 13 amino acids. The germline V gene encodes CDR1 SEHNR and CDR2 FQNEAQ (reference sequence). Here the CDR3 reads CASSLAREGGYTF. DNA for the CDR3: TGTGCCAGCAGCTTAGCCAGGGAAGGTGGCTACACCTTC.